The source of this TCR beta chain is a study of cytomegalovirus exposure and HLA in healthy donors. The donors were part of the roughly 130-subject validation cohort, which stood apart from the roughly 700-subject first cohort. The CDR3 runs 14 residues. CDR1 and CDR2 (germline): SGHNT, YYREEE (reference sequence). V lost 0 bases, J lost 2 bases, and 8 bases lay in between. Data came from immunoSEQ multiplex PCR; TCRdb stores just in-frame clones and leaves some out. The sample carries over 200,000 clones, about nine tenths recorded once. Worth noting for this clone: Its cognate antigen is unknown.

The study, taken as a whole, reports: In the 120 validation repertoires, under 95% of cluster scores exceeded 0, per a later analysis. In vitro testing confirmed a few CMV-associated chains as specific for CMV antigens. The study put 150 or so TCR beta chains on its list as cytomegalovirus-associated.

The chain has TRBV5-4 and TRBJ1-1; D unresolved. The clonotype was recovered from a woman younger than 45 in good health and CMV-seronegative. Sequencing was carried out using PBMCs. CDR3 DNA: TGTGCCAGCAGCTTGGATGTGGGAAACACTGAAGCTTTCTTT. This gives the protein CASSLDVGNTEAFF.